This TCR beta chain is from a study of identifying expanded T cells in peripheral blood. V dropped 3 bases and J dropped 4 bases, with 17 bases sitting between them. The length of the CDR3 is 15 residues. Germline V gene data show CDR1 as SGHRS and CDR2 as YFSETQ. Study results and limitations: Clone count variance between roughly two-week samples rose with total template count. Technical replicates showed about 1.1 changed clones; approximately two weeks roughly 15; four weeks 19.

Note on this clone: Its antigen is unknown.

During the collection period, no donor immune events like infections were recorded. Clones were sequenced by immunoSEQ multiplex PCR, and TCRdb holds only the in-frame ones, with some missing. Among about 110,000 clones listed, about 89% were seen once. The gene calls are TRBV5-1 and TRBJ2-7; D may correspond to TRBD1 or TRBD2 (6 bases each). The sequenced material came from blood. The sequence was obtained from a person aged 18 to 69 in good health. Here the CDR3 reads CASSSEGDGVYEQYF. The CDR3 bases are TGCGCCAGCAGCTCGGAGGGGGACGGAGTTTACGAGCAGTACTTC.